This TCR beta chain derives from a study of blood T cell repertoires in COVID-19. In the study overall: Collection of acute and convalescent COVID-19 samples took place in the United States, Italy and Spain. Sample material is recorded as cDNA or gDNA derived from T cells, B-cell-depleted T cells, or PBMCs.

In the original workflow: Reference gene primer amplification yielded estimated nucleated cell counts. Libraries were prepared by immunoSEQ multiplex PCR; TCRdb keeps only in-frame clonotypes and omits some of them. V, J and clone size derive from that table, while D and trimming were established from the DNA sequence. The sample yields about 260,000 clones, over 80% seen once. The sequenced sample was peripheral blood. The sequence was obtained from a woman aged 35 to 49 who had recovered from COVID-19.

CDR3 amino acids: CASSFVQGRTDTQYF. In nucleotides, the CDR3 is TGCGCCAGCAGTTTCGTACAGGGGCGCACAGATACGCAGTATTTT. The genes are TRBV5-1 and TRBJ2-3, with 7 bases identical to TRBD1. The J segment lost 1 base and the V segment lost 5 bases, leaving 7 bases of the junction unmatched. Looked up from germline, CDR1 is SGHRS and CDR2 is YFSETQ. This CDR3 is built from 15 residues.